The following is a T cell receptor beta chain sequence with its context. In its sample, this clone was seen once. The clone's antigen remains unknown. No clone much larger than this one lies a single base away; base qualities are absent. This entry comes from a study of blood T cell repertoires in COVID-19 (dated by TCRdb to between 2020 and 2021). Broadly, across the study: Samples covering the acute and convalescent phases of COVID-19 were provided by collaborators in the United States, Italy and Spain. The prospective study material was composed of cDNA or gDNA derived from T cells, B-cell-depleted T cells, or PBMCs. The samples were drawn from two sources: the first 160 participants of the ongoing ImmuneRACE study, and 950 to 1,500 subjects contributed by 6 global collaborators. A freely available public database, intended as a resource for researchers studying the immune response to SARS-CoV-2, is where the repertoires were released. The dataset comprised deeply sampled blood TCRbeta repertoires from subjects exposed to, actively infected with, or recovered from COVID-19. The sample metadata nearly always contained a de-identified subject ID, COVID-19 status, age in years and sex. Where HLA class I and class II types were available, the types were taken from metadata supplied by the sample provider, not from assay-based typing.

Enrolling through a virtual design, the prospective study's participants ranged in age from roughly 18 to 95 years and lived across 24 United States geographic areas. In the prospective study, cohorts were assigned on the basis of participant-reported clinical history obtained from a screening survey and a study questionnaire. Recovered participants in ImmuneRACE Cohort 3 were defined by two consecutive negative NP/OP PCR tests, clearance by a healthcare professional, or resolution of symptoms. In the prospective study, whole blood, serum and a nasopharyngeal or oropharyngeal swab were collected from each participant by mobile phlebotomists. Over a roughly 2-month period, participants in the prospective study had the option of providing additional blood draws and questionnaires. Prospective study blood samples were shipped either frozen or at room temperature before DNA extraction. TCRbeta CDR3 regions were amplified from genomic DNA using the immunoSEQ Assay, a bias-controlled multiplex PCR. The original methods were these. Nucleated cell counts per sample were estimated from amplification of reference gene primers within the assay. Sequence reads were collapsed and filtered to measure the absolute abundance of every unique TCRbeta CDR3 rearrangement. For each sample, productive Simpson clonality was calculated as the square root of Simpson's diversity index over productive rearrangements. Sourced from immuneACCESS, this table was stored by TCRdb with only in-frame sequences that have V and J called. A share of the clones is absent; for the studies checked, an unresolved V gene accounts for under half, and the remainder has no known explanation. V, J and clone size were drawn from that table, and D and trimming were deduced from the DNA. This sample has over 300,000 clones in its table, and 85% to 90% of those were observed once. The leading ten clones occupy more than 9% of the sample.

Broad study findings and their caveats: The quantity of clinical and demographic metadata differed by source and by participant and was supplied without curation.

Sequenced: PBMCs or T cells enriched from blood (not recorded which). The TCR was taken from a young woman who had recovered from COVID-19.

The sequence in DNA is TGCAGCGTTGCTTTTGGACAGACACCCATGAAAGCTTTCTTT. This yields the protein CSVAFGQTPMKAFF. The rearranged chain carries TRBV29-1 and TRBJ1-1; the best D guess is TRBD1, with 6 bases matching. Measured from the cysteine to the phenylalanine, the CDR3 is 14 residues long. The sequence is cut down to CDR3 DNA, 42 bases in frame from base 1. Looking up the germline V gene yields CDR1 SQVTM and CDR2 ANQGSEA. V gives up 4 bases and J gives up 9 bases, and the segment between their germline ends measures 21 bases.